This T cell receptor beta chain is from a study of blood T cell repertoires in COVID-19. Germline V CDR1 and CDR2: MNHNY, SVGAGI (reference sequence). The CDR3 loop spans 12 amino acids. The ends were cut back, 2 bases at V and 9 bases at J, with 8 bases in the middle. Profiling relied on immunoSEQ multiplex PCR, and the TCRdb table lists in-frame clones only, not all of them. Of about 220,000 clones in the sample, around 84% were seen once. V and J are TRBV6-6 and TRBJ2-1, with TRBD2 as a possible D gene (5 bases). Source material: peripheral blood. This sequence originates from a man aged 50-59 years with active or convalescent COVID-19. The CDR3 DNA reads TGTGCCAGCAGTTACCTCGGGATTGAGCAGTTCTTC. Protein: CASSYLGIEQFF.